Below, 5 T cell receptor beta chains from the same sample are listed, as sequenced in a study of blood T cells in healthy people across ages. A second about 6 to 12 cycle PCR used barcoded and J-beta primers. MiXCR was run by TCRdb on the 5' RACE reads, yielding one entry per CDR3 protein. Here the sample spans more than 1.4 million distinct CDR3 sequences, 42% being singletons. The sequenced sample was blood. The receptors were gathered from a woman younger than 30 in good health.

Only a few counts were recorded for this clonotype. This chain connects TRBV5-1 to TRBJ2-3; D remains unclear. CDR3 length equals 16 residues. Germline V gene sequence: CDR1 SGHRS, CDR2 YFSETQ. Between the trimmed V and J ends, which lost 4 bases and 2 bases, there was a span of 17 bases. The DNA of the CDR3 is TGCGCCAGCAGCCTTGACCCGGCCGCAATCACAGATACGCAGTATTTT. This codes for CASSLDPAAITDTQYF.

This clonotype showed up many times. This chain joins TRBV12-3 or TRBV12-4 and TRBJ2-3; D is undetermined. The CDR3 covers 12 residues. The V end was cut by 6 bases, the J end by 1 base, with 5 bases between. The CDR3 nucleotides are TGTGCCAGCAGGCCCGGCACAGATACGCAGTATTTT. It translates to CASRPGTDTQYF.

This clonotype occurred a few times. This chain links TRBV5-1 with TRBJ1-1; D unresolved. V was pared by 0 bases and J by 1 base, with 10 bases between. The CDR3 loop spans 15 amino acids. From germline, CDR1 is SGHRS and CDR2 YFSETQ. This CDR3 reads CASSLEPGPNTEAFF. The CDR3 bases are TGCGCCAGCAGCTTGGAACCCGGACCGAACACTGAAGCTTTCTTT.

The rearrangement uses TRBV2 and TRBJ2-5; no definite D call. CDR1 and CDR2 from the germline V gene are SNHLY and FYNNEI. V was clipped by 3 bases and J by 1 base, with 9 bases between them. This CDR3 spans 14 amino acids. Here the CDR3 reads CASSDGRTQETQYF. CDR3 bases: TGTGCCAGCAGTGATGGGCGGACCCAAGAGACCCAGTACTTC.

The V gene is TRBV27, the J gene TRBJ2-7; no clear D. With 8 bases removed from V and 3 bases from J, the gap between germline ends came to 14 bases. This CDR3 comprises 13 residues. The V gene's germline CDR1 is MNHEY and CDR2 SMNVEV (reference sequence). The CDR3 DNA sequence: TGTGCCAGCCGAAAGGGCAGTTACTACGAGCAGTACTTC. Translating it yields CASRKGSYYEQYF.